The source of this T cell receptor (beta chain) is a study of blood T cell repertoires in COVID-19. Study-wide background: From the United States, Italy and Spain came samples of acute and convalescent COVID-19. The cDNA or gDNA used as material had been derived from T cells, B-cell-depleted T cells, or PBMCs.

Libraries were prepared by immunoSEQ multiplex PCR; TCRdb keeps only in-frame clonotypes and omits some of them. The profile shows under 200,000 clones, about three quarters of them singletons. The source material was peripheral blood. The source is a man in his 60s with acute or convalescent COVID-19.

The CDR3 DNA reads as TGTGCCAGCAGCGTAGGAAACACCATATATTTT. Residues: CASSVGNTIYF. The V call is TRBV7-6, the J call TRBJ1-3; D is uncertain. V was cut by 5 bases and J by 4 bases, with 3 bases left in between. The CDR3 loop spans 11 amino acids. Germline V gene lookup returns CDR1 SGHVS and CDR2 FNYEAQ. Looking up the rest from reference TRBV7-6 and TRBJ1-3 gives the full variable domain: GAGVSQSPRYKVTKRGQDVALRCDPISGHVSLYWYRQALGQGPEFLTYFNYEAQQDKSGLPNDRFSAERPEGSISTLTIQRTEQRDSAMYRCASSVGNTIYFGEGSWLTVV.